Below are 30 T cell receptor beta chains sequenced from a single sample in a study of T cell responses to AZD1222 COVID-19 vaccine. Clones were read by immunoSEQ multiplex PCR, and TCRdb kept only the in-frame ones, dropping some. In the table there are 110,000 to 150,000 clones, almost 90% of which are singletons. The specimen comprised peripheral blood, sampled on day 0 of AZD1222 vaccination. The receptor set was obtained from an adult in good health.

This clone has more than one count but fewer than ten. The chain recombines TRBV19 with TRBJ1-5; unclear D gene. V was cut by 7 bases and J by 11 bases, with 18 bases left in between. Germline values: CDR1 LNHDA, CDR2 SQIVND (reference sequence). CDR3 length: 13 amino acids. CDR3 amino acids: CASTLGEVSAQHF. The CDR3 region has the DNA TGTGCCAGTACCCTGGGTGAGGTATCGGCCCAGCATTTT.

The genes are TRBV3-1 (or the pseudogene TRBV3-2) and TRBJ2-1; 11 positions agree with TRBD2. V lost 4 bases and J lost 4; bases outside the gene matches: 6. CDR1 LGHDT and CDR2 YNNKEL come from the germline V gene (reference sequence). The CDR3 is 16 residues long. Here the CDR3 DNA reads TGTGCCAGCAGCCCAGCCGGGACTAGCGGATACAATGAGCAGTTCTTC. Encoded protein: CASSPAGTSGYNEQFF.

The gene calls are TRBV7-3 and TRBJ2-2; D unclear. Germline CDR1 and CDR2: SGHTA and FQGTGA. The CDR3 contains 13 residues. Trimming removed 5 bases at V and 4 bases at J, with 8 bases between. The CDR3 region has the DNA TGTGCCAGCAGCCTCATTATCACCGGGGAGCTGTTTTTT. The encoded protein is CASSLIITGELFF.

CDR3 DNA sequence: TGTGCCAGCAGCCCGACCAGGGAAGCAGGGGAGCAGTACTTC. This encodes CASSPTREAGEQYF. This chain joins TRBV28 and TRBJ2-7; a possible D gene is TRBD1 (5 bases). Germline CDR1 reads MDHEN; CDR2 reads SYDVKM. The CDR3 runs to 14 residues. Trimming pared 6 bases from V and 7 bases from J, leaving 19 bases between.

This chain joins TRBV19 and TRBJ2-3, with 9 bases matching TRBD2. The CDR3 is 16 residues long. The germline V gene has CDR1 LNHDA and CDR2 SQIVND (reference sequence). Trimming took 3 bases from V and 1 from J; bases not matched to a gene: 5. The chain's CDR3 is CASSIGGRAGTDTQYF. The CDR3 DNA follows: TGTGCCAGTAGTATTGGCGGGAGGGCGGGCACAGATACGCAGTATTTT.

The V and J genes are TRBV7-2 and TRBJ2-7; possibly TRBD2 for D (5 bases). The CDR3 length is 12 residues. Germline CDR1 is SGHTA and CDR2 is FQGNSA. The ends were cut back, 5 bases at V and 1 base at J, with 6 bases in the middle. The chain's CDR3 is CASSEGSYEQYF. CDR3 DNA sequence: TGTGCCAGCAGCGAGGGTTCCTACGAGCAGTACTTC.

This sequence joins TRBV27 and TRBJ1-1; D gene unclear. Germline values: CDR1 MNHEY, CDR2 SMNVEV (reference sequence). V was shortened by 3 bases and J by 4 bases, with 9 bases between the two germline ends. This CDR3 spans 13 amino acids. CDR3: CASSFGVITEAFF. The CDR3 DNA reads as TGTGCCAGCAGTTTTGGGGTCATCACTGAAGCTTTCTTT.

The CDR3 is CASEQGDTQYF. Here the CDR3 DNA reads TGTGCCAGCGAGCAGGGAGATACGCAGTATTTT. The chain employs TRBV6-5 and TRBJ2-3; the D gene is possibly TRBD1 (5 bases). The germline CDR1 and CDR2 sequences are MNHEY and SVGAGI. V was cut by 8 bases and J by 5 bases, with 8 bases left in between. The CDR3 loop spans 11 amino acids.

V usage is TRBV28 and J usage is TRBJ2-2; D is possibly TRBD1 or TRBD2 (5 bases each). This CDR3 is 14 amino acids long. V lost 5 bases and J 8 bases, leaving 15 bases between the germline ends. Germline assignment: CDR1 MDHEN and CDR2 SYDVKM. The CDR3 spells CASSPGDGEGELFF. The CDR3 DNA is TGTGCCAGCAGTCCCGGGGACGGGGAGGGGGAGCTGTTTTTT.

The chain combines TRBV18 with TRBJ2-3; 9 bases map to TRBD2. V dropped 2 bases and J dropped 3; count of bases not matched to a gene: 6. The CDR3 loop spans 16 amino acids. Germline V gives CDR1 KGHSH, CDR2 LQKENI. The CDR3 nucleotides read TGTGCCAGCTCACCAATAAGCGGGGGGTTTACAGATACGCAGTATTTT. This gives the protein CASSPISGGFTDTQYF.

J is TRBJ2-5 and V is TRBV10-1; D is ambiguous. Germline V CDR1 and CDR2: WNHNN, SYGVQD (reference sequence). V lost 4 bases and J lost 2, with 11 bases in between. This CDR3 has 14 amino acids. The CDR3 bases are TGCGCCAGCAGTGTCGGACGCCTACAAGAGACCCAGTACTTC. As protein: CASSVGRLQETQYF.

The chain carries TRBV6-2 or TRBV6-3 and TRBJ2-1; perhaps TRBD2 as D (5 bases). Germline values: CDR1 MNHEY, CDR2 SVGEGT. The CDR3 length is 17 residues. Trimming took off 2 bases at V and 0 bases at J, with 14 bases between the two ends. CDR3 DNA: TGTGCCAGCAGTTACCGGAGGCGCGAGAGCTCCTACAATGAGCAGTTCTTC. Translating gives CASSYRRRESSYNEQFF.

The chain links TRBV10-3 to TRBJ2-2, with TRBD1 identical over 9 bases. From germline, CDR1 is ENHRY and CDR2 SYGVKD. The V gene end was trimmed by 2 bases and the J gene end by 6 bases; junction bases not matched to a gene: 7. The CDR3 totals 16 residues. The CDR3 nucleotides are TGTGCCATCAGTGAGCCACAGGGGGCGGGTGCCGGGGAGCTGTTTTTT. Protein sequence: CAISEPQGAGAGELFF.

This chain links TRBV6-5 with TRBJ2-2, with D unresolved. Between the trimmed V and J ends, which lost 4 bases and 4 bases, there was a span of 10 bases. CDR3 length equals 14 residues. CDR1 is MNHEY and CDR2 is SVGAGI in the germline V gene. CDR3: CASSLLKGTGELFF. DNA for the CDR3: TGTGCCAGCAGTTTACTAAAGGGCACCGGGGAGCTGTTTTTT.

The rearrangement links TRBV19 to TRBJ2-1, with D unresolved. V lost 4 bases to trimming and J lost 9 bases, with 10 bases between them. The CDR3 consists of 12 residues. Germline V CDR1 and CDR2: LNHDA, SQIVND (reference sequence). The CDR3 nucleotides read TGTGCCAGTAGTAGTTACTTAGGTGAGCAGTTCTTC. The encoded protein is CASSSYLGEQFF.

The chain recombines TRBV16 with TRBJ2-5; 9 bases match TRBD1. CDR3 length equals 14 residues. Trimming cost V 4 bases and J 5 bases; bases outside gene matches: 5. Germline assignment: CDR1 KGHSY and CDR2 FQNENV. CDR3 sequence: CASSPGQGQETQYF. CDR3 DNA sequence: TGTGCCAGCAGCCCGGGACAGGGTCAGGAGACCCAGTACTTC.

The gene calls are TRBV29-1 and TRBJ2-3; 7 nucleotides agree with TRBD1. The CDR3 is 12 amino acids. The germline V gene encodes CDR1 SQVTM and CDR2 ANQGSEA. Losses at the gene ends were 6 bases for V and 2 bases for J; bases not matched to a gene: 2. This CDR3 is CSVTGNTDTQYF. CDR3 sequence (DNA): TGCAGCGTGACAGGGAACACAGATACGCAGTATTTT.

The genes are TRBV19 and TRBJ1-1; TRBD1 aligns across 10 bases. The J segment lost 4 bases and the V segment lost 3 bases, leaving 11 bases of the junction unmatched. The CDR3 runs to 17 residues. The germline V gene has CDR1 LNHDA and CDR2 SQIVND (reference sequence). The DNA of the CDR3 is TGTGCCAGTAGTATCGGTCAACAGGGGACAGGGGTCACTGAAGCTTTCTTT. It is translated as CASSIGQQGTGVTEAFF.

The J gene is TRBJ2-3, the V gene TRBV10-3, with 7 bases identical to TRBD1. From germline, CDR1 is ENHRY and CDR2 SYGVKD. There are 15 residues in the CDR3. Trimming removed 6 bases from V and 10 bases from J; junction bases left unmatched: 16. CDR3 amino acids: CAISATQTGSPAQYF. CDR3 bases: TGTGCCATCAGCGCCACACAGACAGGGTCTCCAGCGCAGTATTTT.

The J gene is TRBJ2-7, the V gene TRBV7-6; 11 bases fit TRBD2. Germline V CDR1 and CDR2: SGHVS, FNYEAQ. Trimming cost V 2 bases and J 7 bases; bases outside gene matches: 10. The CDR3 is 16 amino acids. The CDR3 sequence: CASSLSLSGRASEQYF. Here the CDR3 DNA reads TGTGCCAGCAGCTTATCCCTTAGCGGGAGGGCAAGTGAGCAGTACTTC.

The CDR3 DNA sequence: TGTGCCAGCAGTTTACACGGTTCACTGGTTAATGAGCAGTTCTTC. Translation: CASSLHGSLVNEQFF. This sequence joins TRBV28 and TRBJ2-1; no definite D call. CDR1 is MDHEN and CDR2 is SYDVKM in the germline V gene. Trimming cost V 2 bases and J 7 bases, with 15 bases left between them. The CDR3 runs to 15 residues.

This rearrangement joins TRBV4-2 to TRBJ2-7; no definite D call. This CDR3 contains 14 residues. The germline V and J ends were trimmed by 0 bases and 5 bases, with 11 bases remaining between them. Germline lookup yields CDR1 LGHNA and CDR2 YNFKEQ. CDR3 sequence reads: CASSQDSGKDEQYF. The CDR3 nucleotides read TGTGCCAGCAGCCAAGACTCAGGAAAGGACGAGCAGTACTTC.

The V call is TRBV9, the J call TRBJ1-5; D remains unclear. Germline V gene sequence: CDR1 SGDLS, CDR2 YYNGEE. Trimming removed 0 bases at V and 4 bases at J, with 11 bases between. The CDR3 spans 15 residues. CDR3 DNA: TGTGCCAGCAGCGTAGACAGTCTACGGAATCAGCCCCAGCATTTT. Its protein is CASSVDSLRNQPQHF.

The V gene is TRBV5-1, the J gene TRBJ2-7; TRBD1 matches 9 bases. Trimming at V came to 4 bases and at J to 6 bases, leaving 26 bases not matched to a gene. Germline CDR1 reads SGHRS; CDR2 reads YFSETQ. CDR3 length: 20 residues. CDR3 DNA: TGCGCCAGCAGCCGGCCAACATTGGGACAGGGAAGTAATCCTGTCCGCGAGCAGTACTTC. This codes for CASSRPTLGQGSNPVREQYF.

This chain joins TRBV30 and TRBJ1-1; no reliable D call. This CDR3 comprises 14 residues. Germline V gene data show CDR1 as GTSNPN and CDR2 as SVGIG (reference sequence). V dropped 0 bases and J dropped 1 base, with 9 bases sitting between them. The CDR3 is CAWSVYGRNTEAFF. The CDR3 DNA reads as TGTGCCTGGAGTGTATATGGCAGGAACACTGAAGCTTTCTTT.

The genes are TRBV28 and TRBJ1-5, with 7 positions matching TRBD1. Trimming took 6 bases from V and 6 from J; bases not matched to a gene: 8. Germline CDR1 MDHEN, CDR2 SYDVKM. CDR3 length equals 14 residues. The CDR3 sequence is CASRQDRVIQPQHF. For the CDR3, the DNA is TGTGCCAGCAGACAAGACAGGGTGATTCAGCCCCAGCATTTT. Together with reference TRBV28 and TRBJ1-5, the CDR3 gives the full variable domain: DVKVTQSSRYLVKRTGEKVFLECVQDMDHENMFWYRQDPGLGLRLIYFSYDVKMKEKGDIPEGYSVSREKKERFSLILESASTNQTSMYLCASRQDRVIQPQHFGDGTRLSIL.

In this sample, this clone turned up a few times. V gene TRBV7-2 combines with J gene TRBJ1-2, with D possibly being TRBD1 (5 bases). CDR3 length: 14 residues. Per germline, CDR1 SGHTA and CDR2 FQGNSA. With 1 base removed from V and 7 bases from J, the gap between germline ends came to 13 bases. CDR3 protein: CASSLGGAFGGYTF. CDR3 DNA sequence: TGTGCCAGCAGCTTAGGGGGCGCCTTCGGTGGCTACACCTTC.

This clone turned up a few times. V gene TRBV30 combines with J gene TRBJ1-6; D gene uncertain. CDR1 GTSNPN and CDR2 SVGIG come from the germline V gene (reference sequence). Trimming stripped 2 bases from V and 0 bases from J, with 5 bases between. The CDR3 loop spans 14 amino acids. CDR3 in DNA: TGTGCCTGGAGTCCCAGCTCCTATAATTCACCCCTCCACTTT. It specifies CAWSPSSYNSPLHF.

CDR3 region: CASNRGQGLNTEAFF. The CDR3 nucleotides read TGTGCCAGTAATAGGGGACAGGGCTTGAACACTGAAGCTTTCTTT. The rearrangement links TRBV19 to TRBJ1-1; 9 positions match TRBD1. The CDR3 has 15 residues. Per germline, CDR1 LNHDA and CDR2 SQIVND (reference sequence). J was trimmed by 0 bases and V by 7 bases; bases with no gene match: 6.

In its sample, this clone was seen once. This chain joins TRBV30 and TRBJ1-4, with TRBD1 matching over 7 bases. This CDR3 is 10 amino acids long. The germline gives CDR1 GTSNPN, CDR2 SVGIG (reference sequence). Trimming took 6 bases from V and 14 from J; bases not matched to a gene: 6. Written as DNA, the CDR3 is TGTGCCTGTGGGACAGATCGGCTGTTTTTT. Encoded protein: CACGTDRLFF.